This T cell receptor (beta chain) came from a study of OX40 agonist ivuxolimab in advanced cancers. Study-wide background: Ivuxolimab, an agonistic anti-OX40 (CD134) antibody, was given to patients.

This clone was seen once. Its antigen is as yet unknown. Repertoires were generated with immunoSEQ multiplex PCR, while TCRdb's copy carries only in-frame clones and drops some. The table has 70,000 to 95,000 clones, around four fifths seen once. It was autoimmune disease history or systemic immunosuppression that excluded patients. Overall study results and limits: CD4+ T cells averaged fewer expanded clones than CD8+ T cells.

Losses at the gene ends were 0 bases for V and 1 base for J; bases not matched to a gene: 3. Germline lookup yields CDR1 SGDLS and CDR2 YYNGEE. The length of the CDR3 is 16 residues. The source is an adult with an advanced solid tumor such as melanoma, head and neck, liver or kidney cancer. The rearrangement links TRBV9 to TRBJ2-5; the match to TRBD1 covers 10 bases. Sample: CD4+ or CD8+ T cells sorted from blood, taken in a trial of the OX40 agonist ivuxolimab. CDR3 amino acids: CASSVGTGGAQETQYF. CDR3 sequence (DNA): TGTGCCAGCAGCGTAGGGACAGGGGGTGCCCAAGAGACCCAGTACTTC.